Each of the 7 T cell receptor beta chains below was sequenced from the same sample in a study of spatial heterogeneity in lung cancer. One entry per CDR3 protein, called by TCRdb with MiXCR from the 5' RACE reads. The sample records some 8,900 distinct CDR3 sequences, 3.5% to 5.5% being singletons. Noted time point: sample taken at primary tumor resection. Frozen PBMC, nontumor lung or tumor provided whole RNA, which was sequenced unsorted. The sample was PBMCs, taken at surgery. These receptors all stem from a male donor with early-stage non-small cell lung cancer.

This clonotype was seen ten or more times. The size of this beta chain means little, since it is a stray read in a library made for alpha chains. The chain uses TRBV14 and TRBJ1-2; TRBD1 aligns across 7 bases. Germline V gene lookup returns CDR1 SGHDN and CDR2 FVKESK. V gave up 1 base and J gave up 4 bases; unmatched junction bases: 0. This CDR3 comprises 13 residues. The CDR3 loop is CASSQGQGYGYTF. The CDR3 region has the DNA TGTGCCAGCAGCCAAGGACAGGGCTATGGCTACACCTTC.

This clonotype has at least ten counts. A library made for alpha chains picked up this beta chain off target, so its size means little. V gene TRBV7-2 combines with J gene TRBJ1-2, with D perhaps matching TRBD1 (5 bases). The V gene lost 2 bases and the J gene lost 6 bases, with 13 bases spanning the gap. The germline gives CDR1 SGHTA, CDR2 FQGNSA. The CDR3 is 14 amino acids. The DNA of the CDR3 is TGTGCCAGCAGCTTATCGCGGGGGAGGCATGGCTACACCTTC. Translated: CASSLSRGRHGYTF.

This clonotype was seen ten or more times. This beta chain turned up in a library designed for alpha chains; as an off-target read, its abundance says little. V gene TRBV9 combines with J gene TRBJ2-3; D is unresolved. CDR3 length equals 15 residues. V was shortened by 0 bases and J by 2 bases, with 10 bases between the two germline ends. Germline CDR1 SGDLS, CDR2 YYNGEE. The CDR3 here is CASSVDVGYTDTQYF. CDR3 DNA sequence: TGTGCCAGCAGCGTAGATGTAGGGTACACAGATACGCAGTATTTT.

This clonotype was detected many times. Being off target in a library aimed at alpha chains, this beta chain has a size of little meaning. The chain links TRBV2 to TRBJ1-1; a weak D match, TRBD1 (5 bases). The germline V gene encodes CDR1 SNHLY and CDR2 FYNNEI. Trimming removed 2 bases at V and 11 bases at J, with 15 bases between. This CDR3 is 13 amino acids long. CDR3 protein: CASSELNGGDAFF. CDR3 in DNA: TGTGCCAGCAGTGAATTGAATGGGGGGGATGCTTTCTTT.

This clonotype was seen at least ten times. This beta chain is a stray sequence in a library constructed for alpha chains; its clone size is not meaningful. The chain links TRBV5-5 to TRBJ1-6, with D unresolved. The germline gives CDR1 SGHKS, CDR2 YYEKEE (reference sequence). This CDR3 spans 13 amino acids. Between the trimmed V and J ends, which lost 4 bases and 4 bases, there was a span of 6 bases. The CDR3 protein is CASSPSYNSPLHF. In nucleotides, the CDR3 is TGTGCCAGCAGCCCTAGTTATAATTCACCCCTCCACTTT.

This clonotype was counted many times. Since the library was made to target alpha chains, this beta chain is a stray read and its abundance is not meaningful. The chain carries TRBV7-2 and TRBJ2-2, with D maybe TRBD1 (6 bases). V lost 2 bases and J 5 bases, leaving 12 bases between the germline ends. CDR3 length equals 15 residues. In germline, CDR1 is SGHTA, CDR2 FQGNSA. DNA of the CDR3: TGTGCCAGCAGCTTAATGAGGACAGCAACCGGGGAGCTGTTTTTT. Residues: CASSLMRTATGELFF.

In its sample, this clonotype was seen many times. This beta chain was picked up by a library intended for alpha chains and is off target, so its count carries little meaning. J is TRBJ1-4 and V is TRBV3-1; 7 bases are a match to TRBD1. CDR3 size: 14 residues. Germline-derived CDR1 and CDR2 are LGHDT and YNNKEL (reference sequence). V was clipped by 4 bases and J by 5 bases; unmatched bases: 4. Here the CDR3 reads CASSLPGQNEKLFF. Written as DNA, the CDR3 is TGTGCCAGCAGCCTCCCGGGACAGAATGAAAAACTGTTTTTT.